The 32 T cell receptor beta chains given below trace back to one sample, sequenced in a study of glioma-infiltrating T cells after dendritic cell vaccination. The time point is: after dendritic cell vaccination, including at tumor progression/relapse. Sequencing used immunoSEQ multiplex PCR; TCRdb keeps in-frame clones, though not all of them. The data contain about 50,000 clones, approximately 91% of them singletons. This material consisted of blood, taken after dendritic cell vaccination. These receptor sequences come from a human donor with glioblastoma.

This chain's CDR3 is CASSTTGGGVPEYF. The CDR3 region has the DNA TGTGCCAGCAGTACTACAGGGGGCGGAGTCCCTGAGTACTTC. V usage is TRBV27 and J usage is TRBJ2-5; 9 bases match TRBD1. This CDR3 region has 14 residues. Per germline, CDR1 MNHEY and CDR2 SMNVEV (reference sequence). V lost 5 bases, J lost 12 bases, and 13 bases stayed unmatched.

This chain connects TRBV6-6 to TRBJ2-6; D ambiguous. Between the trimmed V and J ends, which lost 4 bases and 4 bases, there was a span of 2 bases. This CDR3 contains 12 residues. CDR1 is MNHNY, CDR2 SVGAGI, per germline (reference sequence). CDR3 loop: CASSSGANVLTF. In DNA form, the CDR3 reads TGTGCCAGCAGTTCGGGGGCCAACGTCCTGACTTTC.

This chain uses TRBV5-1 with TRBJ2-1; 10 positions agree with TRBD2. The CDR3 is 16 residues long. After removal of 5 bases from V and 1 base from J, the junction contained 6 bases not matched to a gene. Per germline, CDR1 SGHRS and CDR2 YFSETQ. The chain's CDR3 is CASRSLAGVSYNEQFF. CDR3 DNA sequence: TGCGCCAGCAGGTCTCTAGCGGGGGTATCCTACAATGAGCAGTTCTTC.

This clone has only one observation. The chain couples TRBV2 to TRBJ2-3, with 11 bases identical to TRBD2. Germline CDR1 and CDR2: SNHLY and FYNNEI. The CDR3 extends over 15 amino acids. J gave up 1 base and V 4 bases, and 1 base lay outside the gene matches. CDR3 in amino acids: CASSAGLAGTDTQYF. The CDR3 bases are TGTGCCAGCAGTGCGGGACTAGCGGGCACAGATACGCAGTATTTT.

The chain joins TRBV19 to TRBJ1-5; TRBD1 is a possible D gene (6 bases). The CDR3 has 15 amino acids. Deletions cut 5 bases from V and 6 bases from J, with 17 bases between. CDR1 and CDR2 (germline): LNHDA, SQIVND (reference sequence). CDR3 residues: CASSGRDTPRQPQHF. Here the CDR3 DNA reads TGTGCCAGTAGTGGCCGGGACACCCCCCGTCAGCCCCAGCATTTT.

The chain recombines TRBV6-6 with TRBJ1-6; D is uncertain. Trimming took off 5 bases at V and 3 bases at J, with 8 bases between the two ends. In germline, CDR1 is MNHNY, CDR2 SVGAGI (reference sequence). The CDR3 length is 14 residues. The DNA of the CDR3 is TGTGCCAGCAGTGGAGTTAACTATAATTCACCCCTCCACTTT. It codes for CASSGVNYNSPLHF.

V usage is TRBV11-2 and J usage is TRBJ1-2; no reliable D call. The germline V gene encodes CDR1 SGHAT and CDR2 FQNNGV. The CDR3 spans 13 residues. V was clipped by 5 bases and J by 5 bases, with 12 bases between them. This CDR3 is CASSREVRYGYTF. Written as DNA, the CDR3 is TGTGCCAGCAGCCGAGAGGTTCGGTATGGCTACACCTTC.

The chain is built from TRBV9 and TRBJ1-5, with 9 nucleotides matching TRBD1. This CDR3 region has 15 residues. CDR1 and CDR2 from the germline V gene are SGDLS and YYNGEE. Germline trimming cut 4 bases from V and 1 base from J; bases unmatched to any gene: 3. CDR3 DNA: TGTGCCAGCAGCACAGGGGGCGGAAGCAATCAGCCCCAGCATTTT. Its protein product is CASSTGGGSNQPQHF.

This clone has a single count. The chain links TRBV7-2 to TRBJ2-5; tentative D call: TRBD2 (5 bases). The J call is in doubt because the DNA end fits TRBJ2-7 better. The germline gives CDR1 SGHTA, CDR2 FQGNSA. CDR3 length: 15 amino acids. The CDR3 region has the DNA TGTGCCAGCAGCTTAGTCCCCCGGGACTCCTACGAGCAGTACTTC. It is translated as CASSLVPRDSYEQYF.

CDR3 region: CASSLGSTAITDTQYF. The CDR3 region has the DNA TGCGCCAGCAGCTTGGGATCTACAGCAATCACAGATACGCAGTATTTT. The chain links TRBV5-1 to TRBJ2-3; D unclear. With 0 bases removed from V and 2 bases from J, the gap between germline ends came to 13 bases. There are 16 residues in the CDR3. The V gene's germline CDR1 is SGHRS and CDR2 YFSETQ.

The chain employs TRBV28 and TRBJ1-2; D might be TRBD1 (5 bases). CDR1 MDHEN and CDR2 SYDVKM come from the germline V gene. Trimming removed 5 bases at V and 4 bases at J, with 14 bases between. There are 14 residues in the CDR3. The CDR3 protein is CASSRQTGSYGYTF. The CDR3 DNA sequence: TGTGCCAGCAGTCGACAGACCGGATCCTATGGCTACACCTTC.

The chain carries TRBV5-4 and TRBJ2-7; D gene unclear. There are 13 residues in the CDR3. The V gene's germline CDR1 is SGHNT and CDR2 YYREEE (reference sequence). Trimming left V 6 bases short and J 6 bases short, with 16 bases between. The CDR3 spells CASTRPDLTEQYF. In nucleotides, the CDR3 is TGTGCCAGCACTCGGCCCGACTTAACCGAGCAGTACTTC.

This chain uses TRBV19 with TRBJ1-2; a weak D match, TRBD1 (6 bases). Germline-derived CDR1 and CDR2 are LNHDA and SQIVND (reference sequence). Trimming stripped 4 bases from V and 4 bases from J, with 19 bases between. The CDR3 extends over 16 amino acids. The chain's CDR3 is CASSTQGPRGGYGYTF. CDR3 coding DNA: TGTGCCAGTAGTACACAAGGCCCCAGGGGTGGCTATGGCTACACCTTC. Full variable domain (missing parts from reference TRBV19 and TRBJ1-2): DGGITQSPKYLFRKEGQNVTLSCEQNLNHDAMYWYRQDPGQGLRLIYYSQIVNDFQKGDIAEGYSVSREKKESFPLTVTSAQKNPTAFYLCASSTQGPRGGYGYTFGSGTRLTVV.

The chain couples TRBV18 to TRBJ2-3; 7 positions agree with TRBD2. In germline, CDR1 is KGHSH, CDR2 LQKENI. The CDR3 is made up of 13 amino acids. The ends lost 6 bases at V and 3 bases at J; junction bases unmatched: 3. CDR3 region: CASSRTRTDTQYF. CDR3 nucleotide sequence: TGTGCCAGCTCCCGGACTAGGACAGATACGCAGTATTTT.

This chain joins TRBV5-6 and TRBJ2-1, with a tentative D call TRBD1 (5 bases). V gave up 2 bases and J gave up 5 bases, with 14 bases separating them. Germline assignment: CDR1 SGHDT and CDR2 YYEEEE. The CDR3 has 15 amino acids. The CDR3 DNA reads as TGTGCCAGCAGCTTTTCGTACAGGTCCCACAATGAGCAGTTCTTC. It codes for CASSFSYRSHNEQFF.

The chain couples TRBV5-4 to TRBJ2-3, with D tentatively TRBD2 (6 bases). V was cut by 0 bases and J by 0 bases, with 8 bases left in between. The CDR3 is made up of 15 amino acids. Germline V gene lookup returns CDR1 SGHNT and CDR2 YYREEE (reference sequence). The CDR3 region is CASSLVAASTDTQYF. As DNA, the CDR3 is TGTGCCAGCAGCTTGGTAGCGGCAAGCACAGATACGCAGTATTTT.

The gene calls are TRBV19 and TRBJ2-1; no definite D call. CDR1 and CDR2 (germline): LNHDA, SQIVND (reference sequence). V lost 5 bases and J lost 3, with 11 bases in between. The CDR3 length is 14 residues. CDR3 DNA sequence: TGTGCCAGTAGTGCCGTAGAAATCTACAATGAGCAGTTCTTC. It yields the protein CASSAVEIYNEQFF.

The CDR3 sequence is CASSPGQGAISEQYF. DNA of the CDR3: TGTGCCAGCTCACCAGGACAGGGGGCGATCTCCGAGCAGTACTTC. V and J are TRBV18 and TRBJ2-7; TRBD1 aligns across 11 bases. This CDR3 contains 15 residues. The germline V gene has CDR1 KGHSH and CDR2 LQKENI. Trimming at V came to 2 bases and at J to 6 bases, leaving 6 bases not matched to a gene.

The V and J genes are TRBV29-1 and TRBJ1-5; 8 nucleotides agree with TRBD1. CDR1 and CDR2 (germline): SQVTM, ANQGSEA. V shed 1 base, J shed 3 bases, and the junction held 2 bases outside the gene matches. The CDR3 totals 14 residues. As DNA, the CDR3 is TGCAGCGTTGAAGGACAGGGGCCCAATCAGCCCCAGCATTTT. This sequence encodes CSVEGQGPNQPQHF.

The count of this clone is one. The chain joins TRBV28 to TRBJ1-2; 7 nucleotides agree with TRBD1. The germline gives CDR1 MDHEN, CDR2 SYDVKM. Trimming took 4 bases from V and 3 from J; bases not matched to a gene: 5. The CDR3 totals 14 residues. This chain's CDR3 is CASSSHRGDYGYTF. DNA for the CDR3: TGTGCCAGCAGTTCTCACAGGGGTGACTATGGCTACACCTTC.

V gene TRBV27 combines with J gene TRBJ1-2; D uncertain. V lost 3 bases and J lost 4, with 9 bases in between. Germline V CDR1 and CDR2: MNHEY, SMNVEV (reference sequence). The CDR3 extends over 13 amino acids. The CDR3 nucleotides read TGTGCCAGCAGTTTTGCGTTCTCCTATGGCTACACCTTC. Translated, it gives CASSFAFSYGYTF.

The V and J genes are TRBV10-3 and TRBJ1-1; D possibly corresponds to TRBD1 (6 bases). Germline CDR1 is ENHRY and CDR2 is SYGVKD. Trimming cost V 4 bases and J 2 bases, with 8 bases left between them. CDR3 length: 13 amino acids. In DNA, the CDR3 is TGTGCCATCAGTGGGACAGCAAACACTGAAGCTTTCTTT. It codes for CAISGTANTEAFF.

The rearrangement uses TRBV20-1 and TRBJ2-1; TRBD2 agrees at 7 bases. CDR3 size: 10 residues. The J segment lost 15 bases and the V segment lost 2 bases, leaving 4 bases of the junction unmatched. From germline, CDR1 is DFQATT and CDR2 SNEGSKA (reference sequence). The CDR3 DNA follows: TGCAGTGCTAGAAGCGGGATTGGGTTCTTC. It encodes CSARSGIGFF.

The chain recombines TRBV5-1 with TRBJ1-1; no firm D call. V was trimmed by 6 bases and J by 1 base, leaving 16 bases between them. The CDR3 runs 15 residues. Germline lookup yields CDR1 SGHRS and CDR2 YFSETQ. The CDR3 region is CASTPNPAGNTEAFF. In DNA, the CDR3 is TGCGCCAGCACGCCGAACCCGGCAGGGAACACTGAAGCTTTCTTT. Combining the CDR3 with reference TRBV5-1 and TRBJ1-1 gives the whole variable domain KAGVTQTPRYLIKTRGQQVTLSCSPISGHRSVSWYQQTPGQGLQFLFEYFSETQRNKGNFPGRFSGRQFSNSRSEMNVSTLELGDSALYLCASTPNPAGNTEAFFGQGTRLTVV.

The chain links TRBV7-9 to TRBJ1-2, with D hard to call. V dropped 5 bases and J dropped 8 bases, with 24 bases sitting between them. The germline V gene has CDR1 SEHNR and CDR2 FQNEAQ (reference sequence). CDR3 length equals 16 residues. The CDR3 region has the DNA TGTGCCAGCAGCCTCCGCCCGATGATAAGCGAGGAAGGCTACACCTTC. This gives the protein CASSLRPMISEEGYTF.

CDR3 sequence reads: CASSLQYFRDRLYSNQPQHF. Here the CDR3 DNA reads TGTGCCAGCAGTTTACAGTACTTCCGGGACAGACTATATAGCAATCAGCCCCAGCATTTT. The chain uses TRBV28 and TRBJ1-5; 7 nucleotides agree with TRBD1. The ends lost 2 bases at V and 0 bases at J; junction bases unmatched: 16. Germline V lookup: CDR1 MDHEN, CDR2 SYDVKM. The CDR3 is made up of 20 amino acids.

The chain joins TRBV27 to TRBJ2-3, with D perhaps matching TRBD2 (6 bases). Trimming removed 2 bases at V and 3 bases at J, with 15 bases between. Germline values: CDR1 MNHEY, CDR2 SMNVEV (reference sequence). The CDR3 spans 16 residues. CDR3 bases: TGTGCCAGCAGTTTAGGTGTGACTAGATTTACAGATACGCAGTATTTT. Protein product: CASSLGVTRFTDTQYF.

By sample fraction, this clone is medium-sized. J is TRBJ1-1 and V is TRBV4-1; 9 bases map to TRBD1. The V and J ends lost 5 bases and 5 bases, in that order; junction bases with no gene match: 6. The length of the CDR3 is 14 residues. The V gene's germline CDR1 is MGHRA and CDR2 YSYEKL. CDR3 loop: CASSKRQGGTEAFF. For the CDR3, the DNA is TGCGCCAGCAGCAAGAGACAGGGGGGGACTGAAGCTTTCTTT.

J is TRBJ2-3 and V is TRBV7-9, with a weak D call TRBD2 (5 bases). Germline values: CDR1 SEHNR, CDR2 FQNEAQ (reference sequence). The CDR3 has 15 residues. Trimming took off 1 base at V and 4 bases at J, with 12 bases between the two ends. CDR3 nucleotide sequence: TGTGCCAGCAGCTTAGGCGGGCCACCGGCAGATACGCAGTATTTT. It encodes CASSLGGPPADTQYF. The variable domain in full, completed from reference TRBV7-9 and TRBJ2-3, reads DTGVSQNPRHKITKRGQNVTFRCDPISEHNRLYWYRQTLGQGPEFLTYFQNEAQLEKSRLLSDRFSAERPKGSFSTLEIQRTEQGDSAMYLCASSLGGPPADTQYFGPGTRLTVL.

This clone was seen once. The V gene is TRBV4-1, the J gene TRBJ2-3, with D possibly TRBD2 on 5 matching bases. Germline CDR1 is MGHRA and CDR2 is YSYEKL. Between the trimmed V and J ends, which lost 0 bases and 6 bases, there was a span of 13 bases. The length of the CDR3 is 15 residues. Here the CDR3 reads CASSQDPVAPDTQYF. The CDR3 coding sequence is TGCGCCAGCAGCCAAGATCCGGTAGCGCCGGATACGCAGTATTTT.

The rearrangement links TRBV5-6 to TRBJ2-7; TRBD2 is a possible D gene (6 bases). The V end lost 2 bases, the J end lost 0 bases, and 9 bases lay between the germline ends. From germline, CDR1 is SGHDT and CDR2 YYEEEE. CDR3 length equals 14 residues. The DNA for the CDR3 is TGTGCCAGCAGCTTTGACGGGAGCTCCTACGAGCAGTACTTC. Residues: CASSFDGSSYEQYF.

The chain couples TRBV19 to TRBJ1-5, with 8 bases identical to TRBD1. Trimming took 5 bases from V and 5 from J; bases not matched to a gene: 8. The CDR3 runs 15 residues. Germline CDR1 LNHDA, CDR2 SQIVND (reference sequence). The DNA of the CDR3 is TGTGCCAGTAGTCGTTCGGACAGGGAGGATCAGCCCCAGCATTTT. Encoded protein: CASSRSDREDQPQHF.